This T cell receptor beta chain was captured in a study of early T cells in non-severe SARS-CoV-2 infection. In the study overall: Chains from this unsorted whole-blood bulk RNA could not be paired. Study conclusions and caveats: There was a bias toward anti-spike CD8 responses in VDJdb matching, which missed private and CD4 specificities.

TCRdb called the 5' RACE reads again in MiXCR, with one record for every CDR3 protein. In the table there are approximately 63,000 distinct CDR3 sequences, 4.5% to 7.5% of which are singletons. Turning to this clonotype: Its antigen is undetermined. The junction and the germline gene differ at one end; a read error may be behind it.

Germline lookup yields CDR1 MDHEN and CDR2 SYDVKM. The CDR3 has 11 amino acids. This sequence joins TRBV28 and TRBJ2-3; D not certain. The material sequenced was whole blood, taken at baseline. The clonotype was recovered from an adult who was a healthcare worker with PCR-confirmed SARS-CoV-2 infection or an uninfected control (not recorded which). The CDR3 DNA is TGTGTCAGCAGTTTGGAGCTTACGCAGTATTTT. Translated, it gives CVSSLELTQYF.